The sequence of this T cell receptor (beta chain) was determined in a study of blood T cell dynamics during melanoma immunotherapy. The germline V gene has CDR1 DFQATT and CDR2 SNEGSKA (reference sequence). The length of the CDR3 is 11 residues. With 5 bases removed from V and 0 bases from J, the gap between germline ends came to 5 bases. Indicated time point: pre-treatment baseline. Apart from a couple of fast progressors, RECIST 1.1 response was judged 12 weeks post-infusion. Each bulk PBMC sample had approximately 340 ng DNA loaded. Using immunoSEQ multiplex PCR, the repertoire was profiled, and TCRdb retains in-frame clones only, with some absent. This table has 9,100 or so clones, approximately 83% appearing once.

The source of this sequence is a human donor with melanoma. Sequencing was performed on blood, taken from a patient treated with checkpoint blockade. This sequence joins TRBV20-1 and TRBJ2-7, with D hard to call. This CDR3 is CSAATSYEQYF. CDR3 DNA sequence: TGCAGTGCTGCAACCTCCTACGAGCAGTACTTC.